The following is a TCR beta chain sequence with its context. The antigen remains unidentified. The method was immunoSEQ multiplex PCR; TCRdb's version includes in-frame clones alone and lacks a portion of them. In the table there are more than 20,000 clones, under 80% of which are singletons. CD4+ T cells from unexposed donors were obtained before the COVID-19 pandemic (2011-2018). CD4+ T cells were isolated from the cells after more than nine days of culture. On days 3 and 7, cultures got half fresh IL-2 medium. Germline V gene data show CDR1 as MNHNY and CDR2 as SVGAGI (reference sequence). The length of the CDR3 is 15 residues. The ends lost 6 bases at V and 1 base at J; junction bases unmatched: 9. The data stem from a study of CD4 T cells in relation to SARS-CoV-2 and coronaviruses. Study summary: PBMCs were cultured with antigen for roughly nine days before TCR beta sequencing.

Specimen: CD4+ T cells from PBMCs, cultured in vitro. This clonotype was obtained from a human donor in good health. This chain connects TRBV6-6 to TRBJ2-7; 7 bases are shared with TRBD1. In DNA, the CDR3 is TGTGCCAGCAGCCTACTCGGGACAGCGTCCTACGAGCAGTACTTC. It specifies CASSLLGTASYEQYF.